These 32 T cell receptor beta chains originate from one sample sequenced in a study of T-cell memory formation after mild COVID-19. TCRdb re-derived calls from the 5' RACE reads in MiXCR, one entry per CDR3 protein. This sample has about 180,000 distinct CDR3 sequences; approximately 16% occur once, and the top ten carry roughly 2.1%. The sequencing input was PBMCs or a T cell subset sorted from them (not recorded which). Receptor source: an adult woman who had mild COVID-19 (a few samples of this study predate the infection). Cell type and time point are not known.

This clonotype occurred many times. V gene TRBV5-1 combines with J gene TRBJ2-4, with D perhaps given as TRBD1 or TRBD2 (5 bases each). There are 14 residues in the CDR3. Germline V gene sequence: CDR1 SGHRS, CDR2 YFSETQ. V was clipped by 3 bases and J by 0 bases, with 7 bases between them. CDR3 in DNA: TGCGCCAGCAGCTCCGGGACAGCCAAAAACATTCAGTACTTC. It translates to CASSSGTAKNIQYF.

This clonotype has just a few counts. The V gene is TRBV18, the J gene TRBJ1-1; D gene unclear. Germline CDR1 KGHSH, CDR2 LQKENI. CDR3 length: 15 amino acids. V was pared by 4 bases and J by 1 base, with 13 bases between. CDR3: CASSLRTARNTEAFF. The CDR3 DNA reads TGTGCCAGCTCACTCAGGACCGCGAGGAACACTGAAGCTTTCTTT.

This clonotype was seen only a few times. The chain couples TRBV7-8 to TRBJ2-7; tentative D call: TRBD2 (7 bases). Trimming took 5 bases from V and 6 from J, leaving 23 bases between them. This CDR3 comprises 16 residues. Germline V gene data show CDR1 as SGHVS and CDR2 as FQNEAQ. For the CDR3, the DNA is TGTGCCAGCAGCACATACAATCGGGGGGCAACGCGCGAGCAGTACTTC. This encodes CASSTYNRGATREQYF.

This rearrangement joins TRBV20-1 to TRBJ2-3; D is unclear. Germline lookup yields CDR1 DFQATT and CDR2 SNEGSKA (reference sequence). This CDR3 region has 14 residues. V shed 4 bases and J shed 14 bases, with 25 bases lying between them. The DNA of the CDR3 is TGCAGTGCTACCCCACCTACTGGCGCCGGAGAATGGTATTTT. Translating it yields CSATPPTGAGEWYF.

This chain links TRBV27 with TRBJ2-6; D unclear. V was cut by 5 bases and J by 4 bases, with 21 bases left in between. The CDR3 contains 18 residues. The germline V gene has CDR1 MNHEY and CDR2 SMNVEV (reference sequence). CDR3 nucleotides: TGTGCCAGCAGTCCCAAATCGGTACTCTCGACAGGGGCCAACGTCCTGACTTTC. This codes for CASSPKSVLSTGANVLTF.

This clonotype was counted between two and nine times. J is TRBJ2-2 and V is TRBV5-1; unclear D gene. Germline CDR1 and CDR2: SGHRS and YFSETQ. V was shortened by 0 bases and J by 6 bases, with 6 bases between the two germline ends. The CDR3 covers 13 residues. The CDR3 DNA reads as TGCGCCAGCAGCTTGGAGCATGCCGGGGAGCTGTTTTTT. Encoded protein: CASSLEHAGELFF.

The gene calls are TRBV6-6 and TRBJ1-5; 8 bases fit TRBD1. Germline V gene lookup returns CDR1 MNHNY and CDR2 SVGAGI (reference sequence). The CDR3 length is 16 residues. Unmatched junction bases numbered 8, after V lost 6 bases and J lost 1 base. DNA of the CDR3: TGTGCCAGCAGCAAAGGACAGGGTAAAAGCAATCAGCCCCAGCATTTT. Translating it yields CASSKGQGKSNQPQHF.

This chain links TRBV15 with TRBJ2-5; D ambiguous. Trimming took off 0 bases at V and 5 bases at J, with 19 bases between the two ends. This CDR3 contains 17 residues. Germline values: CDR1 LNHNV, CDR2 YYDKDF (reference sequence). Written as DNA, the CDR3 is TGTGCCACCAGCAGAGATATCCTTAGGGATTCGGAGGAGACCCAGTACTTC. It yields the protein CATSRDILRDSEETQYF.

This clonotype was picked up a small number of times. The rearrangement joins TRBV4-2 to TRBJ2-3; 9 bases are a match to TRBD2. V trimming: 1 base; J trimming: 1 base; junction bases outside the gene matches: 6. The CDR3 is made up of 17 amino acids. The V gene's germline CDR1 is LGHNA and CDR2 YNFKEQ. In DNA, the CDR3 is TGTGCCAGCAGCCAAGGGCTCTCTAGCGGGGGCACAGATACGCAGTATTTT. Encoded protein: CASSQGLSSGGTDTQYF.

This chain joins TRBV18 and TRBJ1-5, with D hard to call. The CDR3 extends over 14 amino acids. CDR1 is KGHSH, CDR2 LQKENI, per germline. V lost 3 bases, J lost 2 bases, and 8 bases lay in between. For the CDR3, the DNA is TGTGCCAGCTCACCTGTCCAGGGCAATCAGCCCCAGCATTTT. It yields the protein CASSPVQGNQPQHF.

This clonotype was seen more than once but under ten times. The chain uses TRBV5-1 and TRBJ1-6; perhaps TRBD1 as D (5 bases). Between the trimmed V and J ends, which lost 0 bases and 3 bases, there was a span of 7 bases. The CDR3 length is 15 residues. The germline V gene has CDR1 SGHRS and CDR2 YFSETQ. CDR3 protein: CASSLAGNYNSPLHF. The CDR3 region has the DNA TGCGCCAGCAGCTTGGCAGGGAACTATAATTCACCCCTCCACTTT.

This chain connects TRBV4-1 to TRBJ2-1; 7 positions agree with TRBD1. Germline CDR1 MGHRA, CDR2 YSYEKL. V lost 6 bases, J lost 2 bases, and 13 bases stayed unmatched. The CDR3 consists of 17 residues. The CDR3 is CASRPLGAQGAYNEQFF. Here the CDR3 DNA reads TGCGCCAGCAGGCCCCTAGGGGCCCAGGGGGCCTACAATGAGCAGTTCTTC.

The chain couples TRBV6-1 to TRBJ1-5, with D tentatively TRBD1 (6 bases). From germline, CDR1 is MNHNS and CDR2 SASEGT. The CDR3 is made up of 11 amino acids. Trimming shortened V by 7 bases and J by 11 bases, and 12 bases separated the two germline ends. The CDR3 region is CASTLGQTQHF. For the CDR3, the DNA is TGTGCCAGCACCCTAGGACAGACCCAGCATTTT.

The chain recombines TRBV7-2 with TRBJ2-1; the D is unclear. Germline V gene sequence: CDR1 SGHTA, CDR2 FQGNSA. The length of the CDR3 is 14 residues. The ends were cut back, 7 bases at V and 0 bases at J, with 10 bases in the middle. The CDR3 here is CASKSWGSYNEQFF. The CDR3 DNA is TGTGCCAGCAAAAGCTGGGGCTCCTACAATGAGCAGTTCTTC.

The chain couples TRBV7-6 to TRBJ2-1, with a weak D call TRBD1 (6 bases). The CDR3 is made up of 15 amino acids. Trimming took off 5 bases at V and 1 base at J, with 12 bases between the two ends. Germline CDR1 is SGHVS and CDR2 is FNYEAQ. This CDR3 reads CASSRDIGSYNEQFF. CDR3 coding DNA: TGTGCCAGCAGCAGGGACATAGGGTCCTACAATGAGCAGTTCTTC. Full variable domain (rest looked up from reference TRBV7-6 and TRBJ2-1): GAGVSQSPRYKVTKRGQDVALRCDPISGHVSLYWYRQALGQGPEFLTYFNYEAQQDKSGLPNDRFSAERPEGSISTLTIQRTEQRDSAMYRCASSRDIGSYNEQFFGPGTRLTVL.

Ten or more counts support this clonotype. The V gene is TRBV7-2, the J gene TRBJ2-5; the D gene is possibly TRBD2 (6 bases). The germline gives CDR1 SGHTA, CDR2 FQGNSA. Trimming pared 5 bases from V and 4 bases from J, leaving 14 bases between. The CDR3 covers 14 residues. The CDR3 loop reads CASSISGRGETQYF. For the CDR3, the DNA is TGTGCCAGCAGCATTAGCGGCCGGGGAGAGACCCAGTACTTC.

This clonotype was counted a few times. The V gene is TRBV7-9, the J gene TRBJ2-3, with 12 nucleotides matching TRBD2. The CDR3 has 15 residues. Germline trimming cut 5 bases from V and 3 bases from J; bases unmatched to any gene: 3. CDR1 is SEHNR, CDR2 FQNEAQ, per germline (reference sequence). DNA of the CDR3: TGTGCCAGCAGCCGCGGGACTAGCGGGACAGATACGCAGTATTTT. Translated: CASSRGTSGTDTQYF.

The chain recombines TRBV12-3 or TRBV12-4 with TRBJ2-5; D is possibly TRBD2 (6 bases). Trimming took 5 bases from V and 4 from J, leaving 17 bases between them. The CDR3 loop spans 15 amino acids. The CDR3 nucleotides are TGTGCCAGCAGTCCCCATGGAGGGGCGGGAGAGACCCAGTACTTC. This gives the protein CASSPHGGAGETQYF.

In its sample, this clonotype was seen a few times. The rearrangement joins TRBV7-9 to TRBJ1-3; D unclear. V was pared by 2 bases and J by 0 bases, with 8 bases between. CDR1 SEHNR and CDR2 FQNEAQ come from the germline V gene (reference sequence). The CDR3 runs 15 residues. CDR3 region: CASSLSRSSGNTIYF. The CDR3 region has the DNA TGTGCCAGCAGCTTATCTAGGAGCTCTGGAAACACCATATATTTT.

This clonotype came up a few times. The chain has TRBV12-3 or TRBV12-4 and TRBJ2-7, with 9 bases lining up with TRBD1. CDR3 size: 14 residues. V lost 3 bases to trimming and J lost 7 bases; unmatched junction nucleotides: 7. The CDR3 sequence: CASSLRQGGREQYF. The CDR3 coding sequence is TGTGCCAGCAGTTTGAGACAGGGGGGGAGAGAGCAGTACTTC.

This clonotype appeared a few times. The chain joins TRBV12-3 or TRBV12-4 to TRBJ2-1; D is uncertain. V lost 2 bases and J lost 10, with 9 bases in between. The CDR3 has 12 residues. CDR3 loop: CASSLNRQEQFF. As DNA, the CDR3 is TGTGCCAGCAGTTTAAACCGACAAGAGCAGTTCTTC.

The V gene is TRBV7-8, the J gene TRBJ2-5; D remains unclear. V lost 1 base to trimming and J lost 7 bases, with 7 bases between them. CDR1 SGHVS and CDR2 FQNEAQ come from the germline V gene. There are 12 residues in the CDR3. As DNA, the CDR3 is TGTGCCAGCAGCTTAGGGAGTGTGACCCAGTACTTC. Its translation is CASSLGSVTQYF.

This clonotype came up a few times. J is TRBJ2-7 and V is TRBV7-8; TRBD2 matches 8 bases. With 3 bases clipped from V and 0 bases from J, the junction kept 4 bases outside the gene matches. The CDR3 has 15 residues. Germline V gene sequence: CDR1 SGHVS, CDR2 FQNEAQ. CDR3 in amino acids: CASSFREGNSYEQYF. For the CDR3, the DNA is TGTGCCAGCAGCTTCCGGGAGGGGAACTCCTACGAGCAGTACTTC.

CDR3 protein: CASSKHLGTSGEETQYF. The CDR3 bases are TGTGCCAGCAGTAAGCACCTCGGGACTAGCGGGGAAGAGACCCAGTACTTC. The rearrangement links TRBV6-6 to TRBJ2-5; the match to TRBD2 covers 13 bases. This CDR3 has 17 amino acids. Germline V gene lookup returns CDR1 MNHNY and CDR2 SVGAGI (reference sequence). Germline trimming cut 5 bases from V and 3 bases from J; bases unmatched to any gene: 9.

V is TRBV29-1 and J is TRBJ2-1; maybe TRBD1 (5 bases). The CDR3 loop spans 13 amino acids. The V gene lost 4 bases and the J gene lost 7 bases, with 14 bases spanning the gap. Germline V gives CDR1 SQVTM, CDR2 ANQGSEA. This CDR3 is CSVADIPWNEQFF. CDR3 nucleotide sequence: TGCAGCGTTGCGGACATCCCTTGGAATGAGCAGTTCTTC.

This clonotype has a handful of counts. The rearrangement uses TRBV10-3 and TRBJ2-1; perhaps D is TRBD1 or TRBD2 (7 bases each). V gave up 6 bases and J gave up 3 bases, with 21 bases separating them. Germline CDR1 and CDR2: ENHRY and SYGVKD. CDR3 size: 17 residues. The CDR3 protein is CAISSGGTGVDYNEQFF. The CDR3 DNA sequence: TGTGCCATCAGCTCGGGAGGTACAGGGGTCGACTACAATGAGCAGTTCTTC.

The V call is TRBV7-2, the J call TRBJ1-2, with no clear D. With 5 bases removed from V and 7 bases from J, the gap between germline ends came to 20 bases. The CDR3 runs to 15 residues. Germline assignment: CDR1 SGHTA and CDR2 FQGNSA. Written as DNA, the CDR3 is TGTGCCAGCAGCCGTAAGACATTCATCGCGGCTGGCTACACCTTC. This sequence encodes CASSRKTFIAAGYTF.

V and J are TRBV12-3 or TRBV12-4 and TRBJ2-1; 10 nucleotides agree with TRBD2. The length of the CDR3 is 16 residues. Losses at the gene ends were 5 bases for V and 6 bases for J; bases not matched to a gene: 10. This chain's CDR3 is CASSPLAGGRANEQFF. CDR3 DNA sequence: TGTGCCAGCAGTCCCTTAGCGGGAGGAAGGGCCAATGAGCAGTTCTTC.

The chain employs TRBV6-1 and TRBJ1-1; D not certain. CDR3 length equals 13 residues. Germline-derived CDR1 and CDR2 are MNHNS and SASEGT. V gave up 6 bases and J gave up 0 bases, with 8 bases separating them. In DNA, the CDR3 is TGTGCCAGCAGCCACCACGTGAACACTGAAGCTTTCTTT. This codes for CASSHHVNTEAFF.

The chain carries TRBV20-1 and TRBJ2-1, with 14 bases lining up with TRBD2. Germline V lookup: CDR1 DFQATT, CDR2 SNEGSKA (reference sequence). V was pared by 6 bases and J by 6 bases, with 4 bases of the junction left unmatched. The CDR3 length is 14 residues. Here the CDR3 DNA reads TGCAGTGCCCCGACTAGCGGGGGGGCCAATGAGCAGTTCTTC. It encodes CSAPTSGGANEQFF.

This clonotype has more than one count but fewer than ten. The CDR3: CAWREGGEQYF. The CDR3 nucleotides are TGTGCCTGGAGAGAAGGAGGCGAGCAGTACTTC. The chain recombines TRBV30 with TRBJ2-7; tentative D call: TRBD2 (5 bases). This CDR3 has 11 amino acids. CDR1 is GTSNPN, CDR2 SVGIG, per germline (reference sequence). Trimming stripped 3 bases from V and 6 bases from J, with 9 bases between. Filled out from reference TRBV30 and TRBJ2-7, the complete variable domain reads SQTIHQWPATLVQPVGSPLSLECTVEGTSNPNLYWYRQAAGRGLQLLFYSVGIGQISSEVPQNLSASRPQDRQFILSSKKLLLSDSGFYLCAWREGGEQYFGPGTRLTVT.

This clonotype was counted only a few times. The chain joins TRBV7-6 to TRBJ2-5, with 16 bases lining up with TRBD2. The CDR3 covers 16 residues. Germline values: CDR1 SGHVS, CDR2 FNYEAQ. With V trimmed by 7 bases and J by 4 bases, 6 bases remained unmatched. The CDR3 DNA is TGTGCCAGCACCTCGGGGACTAGCGGGGGGGGAGAGACCCAGTACTTC. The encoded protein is CASTSGTSGGGETQYF.